One sample yielded the 10 T cell receptor beta chains listed below, sequenced in a study of blood T cell repertoires in COVID-19. TCRdb's copy holds only in-frame clones and misses some; the assay was immunoSEQ multiplex PCR. The data show more than 90,000 clones, less than 85% seen once. The sequenced sample was peripheral blood. These receptors originate from a human donor in a cohort sampled during active COVID-19.

This chain joins TRBV28 and TRBJ1-2; D unclear. Germline loops: CDR1 MDHEN, CDR2 SYDVKM. Trimming removed 8 bases from V and 4 bases from J, with 20 bases in between. This CDR3 has 15 residues. CDR3 protein: CASVSGLFNLYGYTF. CDR3 DNA sequence: TGTGCCAGCGTGTCGGGTCTCTTCAACCTCTATGGCTACACCTTC.

V usage is TRBV6-5 and J usage is TRBJ2-2, with D possibly being TRBD1 (5 bases). V lost 10 bases and J lost 8, with 14 bases in between. This CDR3 is 12 amino acids long. Germline V CDR1 and CDR2: MNHEY, SVGAGI. The CDR3, as DNA: TGTGCCAAGTACAGGCCCGAAGGGGAGCTGTTTTTT. Protein sequence: CAKYRPEGELFF.

The chain joins TRBV3-1 (or the pseudogene TRBV3-2) to TRBJ1-1; D is possibly TRBD1 (5 bases). CDR1 and CDR2 from the germline V gene are LGHDT and YNNKEL (reference sequence). CDR3 length: 13 residues. V was clipped by 2 bases and J by 5 bases, with 9 bases between them. In DNA form, the CDR3 reads TGTGCCAGCAGCCAACAGGGCGAAACTGAAGCTTTCTTT. This translates into CASSQQGETEAFF.

To note about this clone: The sample has other DNA sequences that encode this CDR3 too. This sequence joins TRBV3-1 (or the pseudogene TRBV3-2) and TRBJ2-7; D remains unclear. The CDR3 spans 14 residues. Germline V lookup: CDR1 LGHDT, CDR2 YNNKEL (reference sequence). V shed 2 bases and J shed 2 bases, with 10 bases lying between them. CDR3 sequence reads: CASSQIGGPYEQYF. The CDR3 DNA is TGTGCCAGCAGCCAAATAGGCGGCCCCTACGAGCAGTACTTC.

The rearrangement links TRBV2 to TRBJ1-2; tentatively, D is TRBD1 (6 bases). Per germline, CDR1 SNHLY and CDR2 FYNNEI. The CDR3 is 15 residues long. Trimming stripped 4 bases from V and 0 bases from J, with 12 bases between. The CDR3 nucleotides are TGTGCCAGCAGTGTCCGGGACACCACTAACTATGGCTACACCTTC. It is translated as CASSVRDTTNYGYTF.

There are a few counts of this clone. Other DNA sequences in the sample encode the same CDR3. The chain joins TRBV5-1 to TRBJ1-1, with D possibly TRBD1 on 6 matching bases. This CDR3 region has 14 residues. The germline V gene encodes CDR1 SGHRS and CDR2 YFSETQ. Deletions cut 4 bases from V and 0 bases from J, with 10 bases between. The CDR3 DNA is TGCGCCAGCAGCCCGACAGGAGTGAACACTGAAGCTTTCTTT. It yields the protein CASSPTGVNTEAFF.

The chain recombines TRBV10-2 with TRBJ2-4; tentatively, D is TRBD1 (5 bases). Germline V gene sequence: CDR1 WSHSY, CDR2 SAAADI. This CDR3 region has 13 residues. V was shortened by 3 bases and J by 11 bases, with 14 bases between the two germline ends. CDR3 amino acids: CASSDNAGMFQYF. In DNA form, the CDR3 reads TGCGCCAGCAGTGACAACGCAGGGATGTTTCAGTACTTC.

The table lists this clone with a count of one. The chain uses TRBV5-6 and TRBJ2-7; 7 bases fit TRBD1. Germline V gene sequence: CDR1 SGHDT, CDR2 YYEEEE. V was pared by 0 bases and J by 6 bases, with 6 bases of the junction left unmatched. This CDR3 comprises 14 residues. CDR3: CASSLGRQGPEQYF. The DNA for the CDR3 is TGTGCCAGCAGCTTGGGGAGACAGGGACCCGAGCAGTACTTC.

The chain carries TRBV11-2 and TRBJ2-2; D is unclear. V lost 5 bases and J lost 4, with 8 bases in between. Germline CDR1 is SGHAT and CDR2 is FQNNGV. The CDR3 has 13 residues. This CDR3 reads CASSPVVTGELFF. DNA for the CDR3: TGTGCCAGCAGCCCCGTTGTCACCGGGGAGCTGTTTTTT.

The gene calls are TRBV10-3 and TRBJ1-2; D is uncertain. In germline, CDR1 is ENHRY, CDR2 SYGVKD. The CDR3 consists of 12 residues. Deletions cut 2 bases from V and 4 bases from J, with 5 bases between. CDR3 DNA sequence: TGTGCCATCAGTGAGGAGGGCTATGGCTACACCTTC. Its translation is CAISEEGYGYTF.